This note documents a single T cell receptor beta chain sequence. Its antigen is unidentified. The timepoints at which blood was sampled were baseline, cycle 4 day 1, and cycle 7 day 1. This table comes from immunoSEQ multiplex PCR, and its TCRdb copy is limited to in-frame clones, with some not included. The sample lists 67,000 or so clones, 86% seen once, with about 1.1% in the top ten. The data originate from a study of OX40 agonist ivuxolimab in advanced cancers. V lost 2 bases, J lost 3 bases, and 17 bases lay in between. CDR1 is SGHVS and CDR2 is FNYEAQ in the germline V gene. The CDR3 has 16 amino acids. Findings and caveats of the study: The antigen specificity of the peripheral T cells (those that were expanded) was not determined.

The chain employs TRBV7-6 and TRBJ2-7; D gene unclear. The source material was CD4+ or CD8+ T cells sorted from blood, sampled in a trial of the OX40 agonist ivuxolimab. The receptor was derived from an adult with an advanced solid tumor such as melanoma, head and neck, liver or kidney cancer. The CDR3 sequence is CASSLRPAPGFYEQYF. The DNA of the CDR3 is TGTGCCAGCAGCTTAAGACCGGCCCCAGGCTTCTACGAGCAGTACTTC.